A selection of T cell receptor beta chains follows, all from one sample in a study of blood T cell repertoires in COVID-19. Sequencing was performed with immunoSEQ multiplex PCR; in TCRdb, only in-frame clones are kept and a portion is missing. This sample carries 55,000 to 75,000 clones, roughly 86% of them seen once, and the ten largest clones take around 3.5%. The sequencing input was peripheral blood. The receptors were sampled from a man aged 50 to 59 with active COVID-19. Each CDR3 is given without its conserved first and last residue. A D gene is named only where the DNA matches it firmly. The size field is filled for only some rows; it gives once, few, many or a size class.

clone size	V gene	D gene	J gene	CDR3 protein
few	TRBV7-2	TRBD1	TRBJ1-1	ASSSDRVRAF
NA	TRBV7-6	NA	TRBJ1-1	ASSLVGGRATPEAF
NA	TRBV29-1	TRBD2	TRBJ2-4	SVTSGGAKNIQY
NA	TRBV7-2	TRBD2	TRBJ2-3	ASSLGGGAQY
NA	TRBV5-1	TRBD1	TRBJ1-3	ASSGGQPSGNTIY
NA	TRBV5-6	NA	TRBJ2-3	ASSLVGLAWDTQY
NA	TRBV4-1	NA	TRBJ1-6	ASSQGQTYNSPLH
NA	TRBV3-1/TRBV3-2	NA	TRBJ1-3	ASSLAGTLYSGNTIY
NA	TRBV12-3/TRBV12-4	NA	TRBJ1-5	ASSLMRDQPQH
NA	TRBV11-2	NA	TRBJ1-2	ASSLRVLGGGYT
NA	TRBV7-8	NA	TRBJ2-7	ASSPSGYEQY
NA	TRBV5-4	NA	TRBJ2-7	ASSLEWGGRYEQY
NA	TRBV7-2	NA	TRBJ1-1	ASSIQVSWNAEAF
NA	TRBV4-1	TRBD1	TRBJ1-4	AIGTGSNEKLF
NA	TRBV20-1	NA	TRBJ1-2	SASIQPFYGYT
NA	TRBV19	TRBD1	TRBJ1-2	ASSDRDRGFYGYT
NA	TRBV7-3	TRBD2	TRBJ2-1	ASSLVAGAYNEQF
NA	TRBV5-8	NA	TRBJ2-3	ASSPEGEGTDTQY
NA	TRBV6-6	TRBD2	TRBJ2-7	ASRLAGGNEQY
once	TRBV5-1	NA	TRBJ2-1	ASSRDSPLNEQF
NA	TRBV5-5	TRBD1	TRBJ2-5	ASSITGEETQY
NA	TRBV19	NA	TRBJ2-7	ASSTRWGRAPYEQY
NA	TRBV3-1/TRBV3-2	TRBD1	TRBJ2-6	ASSTGTGRSGANVLT
NA	TRBV5-6	TRBD1	TRBJ2-7	ASSLGDRAYEQY
NA	TRBV4-1	TRBD1	TRBJ2-7	ASSRGQGQSYEQY
NA	TRBV7-2	NA	TRBJ1-5	ASSLRLGGGGNQPQH
NA	TRBV12-3/TRBV12-4	NA	TRBJ2-2	ASSHRNTGELF
NA	TRBV5-1	TRBD1	TRBJ2-1	ASSQISGTGSYNEQF
NA	TRBV6-5	NA	TRBJ2-4	ASRGTGMGGDIQY
NA	TRBV6-5	NA	TRBJ2-7	ASSYRGGALEQY
NA	TRBV19	NA	TRBJ2-1	ASSILPTGSYNEQF
NA	TRBV5-1	TRBD1	TRBJ2-1	ASSLEDRGREQF
NA	TRBV12-5	TRBD1	TRBJ2-2	ASGLKIRGRGELF
NA	TRBV5-4	TRBD1	TRBJ2-7	ASTRARGTGEQY
large	TRBV5-1	TRBD1	TRBJ2-7	ASSRAGTGRYEQY
NA	TRBV6-5	NA	TRBJ1-2	ASSSRGGNGYT
NA	TRBV5-6	NA	TRBJ1-2	ASRGPGDPNNYGYT
NA	TRBV19	NA	TRBJ2-3	ASSVPSQDTQY
NA	TRBV20-1	NA	TRBJ1-2	SASSGGADYGYT
once	TRBV19	NA	TRBJ1-1	ASSIIERGEAF
NA	TRBV25-1	TRBD1	TRBJ1-4	ASSEALRGRSEKLF
NA	TRBV11-2	NA	TRBJ2-1	ASSLERSYNEQF
once	TRBV5-4	NA	TRBJ1-2	ASKPQDGYGYT
NA	TRBV15	TRBD1	TRBJ2-7	ATSRDPGQGDEQY
NA	TRBV4-1	TRBD1	TRBJ1-3	ASSPGQGNSGNTIY
NA	TRBV3-1/TRBV3-2	TRBD1	TRBJ2-2	ASSWDRAGTGELF
NA	TRBV11-3	NA	TRBJ1-5	ASSLEGTTQH
NA	TRBV15	NA	TRBJ2-1	ATAGSSYNEQF
NA	TRBV9	TRBD2	TRBJ2-7	ASSVGVAGGYVSYEQY
NA	TRBV9	NA	TRBJ2-2	ASSVGPHTGELF
NA	TRBV5-6	TRBD2	TRBJ2-5	ASSLPGLAGEETQY
NA	TRBV7-2	NA	TRBJ2-5	ASSLLRTEGAQY
NA	TRBV4-1	TRBD1	TRBJ1-4	ASSRTGTNEKLF
few	TRBV5-4	TRBD1	TRBJ1-6	ASSLVGTVSSPLH
NA	TRBV5-1	NA	TRBJ2-5	ASSGDKTLGTQY
NA	TRBV5-4	NA	TRBJ1-1	ASSLARANTEAF
NA	TRBV5-5	NA	TRBJ1-2	ASSFTDTALPYGYT